The 20 T cell receptor beta chains below were found in one sample sequenced in a study of siplizumab effects on memory and regulatory T cells. The assay was immunoSEQ multiplex PCR, and TCRdb's table has in-frame clones only and misses some. The repertoire consists of tens of thousands of clones, with roughly 90% occurring once and the leading ten covering 1.5%. Sequenced sample: Tregs sorted from blood. These receptors all stem from a human donor in good health.

The chain carries TRBV12-2 and TRBJ2-5. TRBV12-2 represents a pseudogene. The CDR3 has 16 residues. CDR3 coding DNA: TGTGCAAGTCGCTTAGTTTCGGCAGGGCGAGGGGAGACCCAGTACTTC. The encoded protein is CASRLVSAGRGETQYF.

This sequence joins TRBV5-8 and TRBJ1-6; no definite D call. The CDR3 has 12 residues. Germline lookup yields CDR1 SGHTS and CDR2 YDEGEE. Trimming removed 0 bases from V and 7 bases from J, with 2 bases in between. CDR3 DNA: TGTGCCAGCAGCTTGGAGAATTCACCCCTCCACTTT. Its protein is CASSLENSPLHF.

This clone was observed a few times. This chain joins TRBV7-6 and TRBJ2-3; tentatively, D is TRBD2 (6 bases). Trimming left V 6 bases short and J 4 bases short, with 14 bases between. Germline loops: CDR1 SGHVS, CDR2 FNYEAQ. The CDR3 sequence is 14 residues long. The CDR3 reads CASSRGMPPDTQYF. The CDR3 DNA reads TGTGCCAGCAGTCGCGGGATGCCCCCAGATACGCAGTATTTT. The full variable domain, completed using reference TRBV7-6 and TRBJ2-3, is GAGVSQSPRYKVTKRGQDVALRCDPISGHVSLYWYRQALGQGPEFLTYFNYEAQQDKSGLPNDRFSAERPEGSISTLTIQRTEQRDSAMYRCASSRGMPPDTQYFGPGTRLTVL.

V usage is TRBV27 and J usage is TRBJ1-1; 12 bases match TRBD1. This CDR3 has 15 amino acids. Looked up from germline, CDR1 is MNHEY and CDR2 is SMNVEV (reference sequence). With 2 bases clipped from V and 3 bases from J, the junction kept 1 base outside the gene matches. The CDR3 loop is CASSLGTGGHTEAFF. CDR3 coding DNA: TGTGCCAGCAGTTTAGGGACAGGGGGCCACACTGAAGCTTTCTTT.

This chain connects TRBV27 to TRBJ2-1; 13 nucleotides align to TRBD2. Per germline, CDR1 MNHEY and CDR2 SMNVEV (reference sequence). The V gene end was trimmed by 5 bases and the J gene end by 0 bases; junction bases not matched to a gene: 7. This CDR3 comprises 18 residues. CDR3 DNA sequence: TGTGCCAGCAGTCCCCGGACTAGCGGGGGTTTCTCCTACAATGAGCAGTTCTTC. Translating gives CASSPRTSGGFSYNEQFF.

The CDR3 region has the DNA TGTGCCAGCAGCCTACTAGCGGGCGAGACCCAGTACTTC. Its translation: CASSLLAGETQYF. The chain joins TRBV7-8 to TRBJ2-5; 9 nucleotides match TRBD2. With V trimmed by 5 bases and J by 5 bases, 3 bases remained unmatched. This CDR3 spans 13 amino acids. CDR1 SGHVS and CDR2 FQNEAQ come from the germline V gene. The full variable domain, its missing parts supplied by reference TRBV7-8 and TRBJ2-5, is GAGVSQSPRYKVAKRGQDVALRCDPISGHVSLFWYQQALGQGPEFLTYFQNEAQLDKSGLPSDRFFAERPEGSVSTLKIQRTQQEDSAVYLCASSLLAGETQYFGPGTRLLVL.

In this sample, this clone turned up once. J is TRBJ1-5 and V is TRBV18, with no clear D. Deletions cut 6 bases from V and 1 base from J, with 10 bases between. From germline, CDR1 is KGHSH and CDR2 LQKENI. The CDR3 is 14 residues long. The CDR3: CASSWTASNQPQHF. The CDR3 DNA reads TGTGCCAGCTCGTGGACGGCCAGCAATCAGCCCCAGCATTTT.

This clone was seen only once. The chain is built from TRBV30 and TRBJ1-5; D is uncertain. The CDR3 covers 16 residues. With 5 bases removed from V and 0 bases from J, the gap between germline ends came to 17 bases. The germline V gene encodes CDR1 GTSNPN and CDR2 SVGIG (reference sequence). CDR3 sequence (DNA): TGTGCCTGGGGCAAATCCGGGTCTTATAGCAATCAGCCCCAGCATTTT. Its protein product is CAWGKSGSYSNQPQHF.

The chain's CDR3 is CASSGLAGGRAQYF. CDR3 bases: TGTGCCAGCAGCGGACTAGCGGGGGGGAGGGCCCAGTACTTC. The chain couples TRBV6-1 to TRBJ2-5; 15 nucleotides agree with TRBD2. There are 14 residues in the CDR3. Germline loops: CDR1 MNHNS, CDR2 SASEGT. The V and J ends lost 6 bases and 9 bases, in that order; junction bases with no gene match: 5.

This clone was found once. The rearrangement links TRBV29-1 to TRBJ2-3; 8 bases align to TRBD2. Germline V lookup: CDR1 SQVTM, CDR2 ANQGSEA. V dropped 7 bases and J dropped 1; count of bases not matched to a gene: 7. The CDR3 loop spans 14 amino acids. The CDR3 here is CSGDSGEGTDTQYF. CDR3 bases: TGCAGCGGTGATAGCGGGGAGGGCACAGATACGCAGTATTTT.

J is TRBJ2-1 and V is TRBV7-3; 12 nucleotides match TRBD1. The germline CDR1 and CDR2 sequences are SGHTA and FQGTGA. CDR3 length: 16 amino acids. Germline trimming cut 2 bases from V and 9 bases from J; bases unmatched to any gene: 8. The CDR3 protein is CASSLGGGQGASEQFF. The CDR3 DNA is TGTGCCAGCAGCTTAGGTGGGGGACAGGGGGCGTCTGAGCAGTTCTTC. Variable domain in full (rest from reference TRBV7-3 and TRBJ2-1): GAGVSQTPSNKVTEKGKYVELRCDPISGHTALYWYRQSLGQGPEFLIYFQGTGAADDSGLPNDRFFAVRPEGSVSTLKIQRTERGDSAVYLCASSLGGGQGASEQFFGPGTRLTVL.

V gene TRBV7-3 combines with J gene TRBJ2-1; D may be TRBD1 (5 bases). The V end was cut by 5 bases, the J end by 7 bases, with 15 bases between. The germline gives CDR1 SGHTA, CDR2 FQGTGA. The CDR3 is 14 residues long. The CDR3 DNA reads TGTGCCAGCAGCCAAGGGCCTAACAGGAATGAGCAGTTCTTC. Protein sequence: CASSQGPNRNEQFF.

The chain carries TRBV7-6 and TRBJ2-7; 10 positions match TRBD1. The V gene's germline CDR1 is SGHVS and CDR2 FNYEAQ. Trimming cost V 1 base and J 3 bases; bases outside gene matches: 9. The CDR3 loop spans 17 amino acids. DNA of the CDR3: TGTGCCAGCAGCTTAGATAGTTGGACAGGGGGGGACTACGAGCAGTACTTC. Protein product: CASSLDSWTGGDYEQYF.

The gene calls are TRBV6-1 and TRBJ1-1; 8 positions agree with TRBD1. From germline, CDR1 is MNHNS and CDR2 SASEGT. The CDR3 is 14 residues long. V was pared by 6 bases and J by 1 base, with 4 bases of the junction left unmatched. The CDR3 coding sequence is TGTGCCAGCAGGACCACAGGGGGGAACACTGAAGCTTTCTTT. This sequence encodes CASRTTGGNTEAFF.

This chain links TRBV7-9 with TRBJ1-5, with TRBD1 matching 8 bases. Germline V CDR1 and CDR2: SEHNR, FQNEAQ (reference sequence). CDR3 length: 11 residues. Trimming cost V 4 bases and J 15 bases; bases outside gene matches: 5. The CDR3 nucleotides are TGTGCCAGCAGCTCAGGGGGCGCGAGGCATTTT. Its protein product is CASSSGGARHF.

The chain employs TRBV5-1 and TRBJ1-2; D gene ambiguous. Between the trimmed V and J ends, which lost 1 base and 4 bases, there was a span of 11 bases. The CDR3 is 14 residues long. Per germline, CDR1 SGHRS and CDR2 YFSETQ. CDR3 amino acids: CASSLSGSGYGYTF. CDR3 bases: TGCGCCAGCAGCTTGAGCGGGTCGGGCTATGGCTACACCTTC.

The chain carries TRBV5-1 and TRBJ2-5, with D unresolved. Looked up from germline, CDR1 is SGHRS and CDR2 is YFSETQ. The CDR3 covers 14 residues. V shed 3 bases and J shed 10 bases, with 19 bases lying between them. The CDR3: CASSSVGPLRDQYF. The CDR3 coding sequence is TGCGCCAGCAGCTCGGTGGGTCCTTTAAGAGACCAGTACTTC.

This chain links TRBV7-9 with TRBJ1-6; D is possibly TRBD1 (5 bases). Germline V CDR1 and CDR2: SEHNR, FQNEAQ (reference sequence). V shed 5 bases and J shed 7 bases, with 12 bases lying between them. CDR3 size: 14 residues. In DNA, the CDR3 is TGTGCCAGCAGCCCCCCGGGACCCAATTCACCCCTCCACTTT. Protein product: CASSPPGPNSPLHF.

The chain is built from TRBV4-2 and TRBJ2-3; TRBD2 aligns across 10 bases. The CDR3 length is 17 residues. The V segment lost 5 bases and the J segment 0 bases; nucleotides outside the gene matches: 8. The V gene's germline CDR1 is LGHNA and CDR2 YNFKEQ. As DNA, the CDR3 is TGTGCCAGCAGCACCTCTAGCGGGGGCCTGAGCACAGATACGCAGTATTTT. This gives the protein CASSTSSGGLSTDTQYF.

The chain combines TRBV18 with TRBJ1-1; 8 nucleotides match TRBD1. The J segment lost 2 bases and the V segment lost 3 bases, leaving 2 bases of the junction unmatched. The V gene's germline CDR1 is KGHSH and CDR2 LQKENI. The CDR3 runs to 14 residues. The CDR3 nucleotides read TGTGCCAGCTCACCCGGACAGGGTAACACTGAAGCTTTCTTT. It is translated as CASSPGQGNTEAFF.